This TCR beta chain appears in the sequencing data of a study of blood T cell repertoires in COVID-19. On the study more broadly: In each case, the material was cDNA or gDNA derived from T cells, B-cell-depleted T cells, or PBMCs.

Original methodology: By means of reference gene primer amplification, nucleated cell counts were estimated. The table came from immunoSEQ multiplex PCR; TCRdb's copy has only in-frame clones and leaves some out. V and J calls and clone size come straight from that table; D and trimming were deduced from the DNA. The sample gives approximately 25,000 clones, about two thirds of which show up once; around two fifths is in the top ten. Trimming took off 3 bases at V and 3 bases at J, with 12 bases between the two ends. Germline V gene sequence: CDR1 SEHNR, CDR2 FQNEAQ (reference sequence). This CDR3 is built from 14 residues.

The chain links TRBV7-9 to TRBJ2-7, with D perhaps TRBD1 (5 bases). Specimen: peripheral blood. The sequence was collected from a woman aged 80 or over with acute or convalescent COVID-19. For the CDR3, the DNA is TGTGCCAGCAGCTTTCATCACAGGAACTACGAGCAGTACTTC. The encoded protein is CASSFHHRNYEQYF. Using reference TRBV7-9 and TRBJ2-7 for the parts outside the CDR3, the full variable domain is DTGVSQNPRHKITKRGQNVTFRCDPISEHNRLYWYRQTLGQGPEFLTYFQNEAQLEKSRLLSDRFSAERPKGSFSTLEIQRTEQGDSAMYLCASSFHHRNYEQYFGPGTRLTVT.